Listed here are 9 T cell receptor beta chains from one sample, sequenced in a study of PD-L1 blockade in urothelial cancer. Assay used: immunoSEQ multiplex PCR; TCRdb lists only in-frame clones, some missing. Of tens of thousands of clones in the sample, 85% to 90% were seen once. Time point specified: peripheral blood 6 weeks after treatment start. The input for sequencing was PBMCs, taken around atezolizumab (anti-PD-L1) treatment. The receptors here all came from a man between 60 and 75 years old with urothelial cancer.

The rearrangement links TRBV28 to TRBJ1-5; D is unclear. Germline values: CDR1 MDHEN, CDR2 SYDVKM. The germline V and J ends were trimmed by 3 bases and 1 base, with 13 bases remaining between them. The CDR3 consists of 16 residues. The CDR3 here is CASSFLESNSNQPQHF. Written as DNA, the CDR3 is TGTGCCAGCAGTTTCTTGGAGAGTAACAGCAATCAGCCCCAGCATTTT.

This clone is a singleton in its sample. The genes are TRBV4-3 and TRBJ2-1, with D maybe TRBD2 (6 bases). Trimming cost V 0 bases and J 9 bases, with 15 bases left between them. CDR1 LGHNA and CDR2 YSLEER come from the germline V gene. CDR3 length: 15 amino acids. The CDR3 DNA reads TGCGCCAGCAGCCAAGAGCCCGAGGGTAGCGGTGAGCAGTTCTTC. Protein: CASSQEPEGSGEQFF.

The chain uses TRBV30 and TRBJ1-2; D remains unclear. Between the trimmed V and J ends, which lost 8 bases and 8 bases, there was a span of 18 bases. The CDR3 has 12 amino acids. Per germline, CDR1 GTSNPN and CDR2 SVGIG (reference sequence). CDR3 amino acids: CAGAHGTGGYTF. The CDR3 nucleotides are TGTGCCGGTGCACACGGCACGGGGGGCTACACCTTC.

This chain joins TRBV2 and TRBJ1-1, with 8 bases aligning to TRBD1. The CDR3 is made up of 14 amino acids. With V trimmed by 6 bases and J by 5 bases, 8 bases remained unmatched. Germline CDR1 is SNHLY and CDR2 is FYNNEI. CDR3 coding DNA: TGTGCCAGCAGAATCCAGGGGGCTAGGACTGAAGCTTTCTTT. Translating gives CASRIQGARTEAFF.

This clone appeared a single time. This chain uses TRBV7-2 with TRBJ1-5, with D possibly matching TRBD1 (6 bases). CDR3 length: 14 residues. Germline CDR1 SGHTA, CDR2 FQGNSA. V was shortened by 1 base and J by 7 bases, with 11 bases between the two germline ends. The CDR3 DNA follows: TGTGCCAGCAGCTTAGAGAGGGGGTGGCAGCCCCAGCATTTT. This translates into CASSLERGWQPQHF.

V and J are TRBV7-6 and TRBJ2-1, with a weak D call TRBD2 (5 bases). Germline V gene lookup returns CDR1 SGHVS and CDR2 FNYEAQ. CDR3 length: 16 residues. Trimming cost V 1 base and J 6 bases, with 16 bases left between them. CDR3 region: CASSLVGRVGGNEQFF. The CDR3 nucleotides read TGTGCCAGCAGCTTAGTCGGACGGGTTGGAGGCAATGAGCAGTTCTTC.

This chain links TRBV30 with TRBJ1-5; 7 bases fit TRBD1. Losses at the gene ends were 0 bases for V and 1 base for J; bases not matched to a gene: 3. CDR1 GTSNPN and CDR2 SVGIG come from the germline V gene (reference sequence). The CDR3 covers 15 residues. The CDR3 here is CAWSVGRGSNQPQHF. CDR3 DNA sequence: TGTGCCTGGAGTGTGGGCAGGGGGAGCAATCAGCCCCAGCATTTT.

J is TRBJ1-2 and V is TRBV6-5, with no clear D. Trimming took off 5 bases at V and 4 bases at J, with 11 bases between the two ends. CDR1 and CDR2 from the germline V gene are MNHEY and SVGAGI. The CDR3 is 13 residues long. The CDR3 nucleotides are TGTGCCAGCAGTATACAGAAACTCTATGGCTACACCTTC. Translated, it gives CASSIQKLYGYTF.

This chain connects TRBV5-1 to TRBJ2-7; 11 bases are a match to TRBD2. The CDR3 totals 17 residues. Germline V gene lookup returns CDR1 SGHRS and CDR2 YFSETQ. The V and J ends lost 5 bases and 3 bases, in that order; junction bases with no gene match: 13. This CDR3 reads CASSRGRLAGFIYEQYF. The CDR3 DNA reads TGCGCCAGCAGTCGTGGGCGACTAGCGGGGTTCATCTACGAGCAGTACTTC.